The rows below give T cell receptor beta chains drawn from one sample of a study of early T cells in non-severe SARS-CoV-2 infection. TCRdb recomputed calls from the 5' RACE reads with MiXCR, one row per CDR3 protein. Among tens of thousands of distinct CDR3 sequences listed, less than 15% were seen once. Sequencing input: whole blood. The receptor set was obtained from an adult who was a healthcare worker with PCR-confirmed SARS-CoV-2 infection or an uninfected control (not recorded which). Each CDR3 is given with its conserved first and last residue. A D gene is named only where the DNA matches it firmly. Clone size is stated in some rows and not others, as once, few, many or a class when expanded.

cdr3_aa: CSAKQGPTYEQYF
cdr3_nt: TGCAGTGCTAAACAGGGCCCGACCTACGAGCAGTACTTC
d_call: -
j_call: TRBJ2-7
v_call: TRBV20-1
clone_size: many

cdr3_aa: CASRVDQGQSHGYTF
cdr3_nt: TGTGCCAGCAGGGTCGATCAGGGACAAAGCCATGGCTACACCTTC
d_call: -
j_call: TRBJ1-2
v_call: TRBV2
clone_size: many

cdr3_aa: CASSLGGGADTQYF
cdr3_nt: TGTGCCAGCAGCCTCGGGGGAGGCGCAGATACGCAGTATTTT
d_call: -
j_call: TRBJ2-3
v_call: TRBV7-6
clone_size: many

cdr3_aa: CSARGDSNQPQHF
cdr3_nt: TGCAGTGCTAGAGGGGACAGCAATCAGCCCCAGCATTTT
d_call: -
j_call: TRBJ1-5
v_call: TRBV20-1
clone_size: many

cdr3_aa: CASSPGTGGDKAKAFF
cdr3_nt: TGTGCCAGCAGTCCCGGGACAGGGGGTGATAAGGCGAAAGCTTTCTTT
d_call: TRBD1
j_call: TRBJ1-1
v_call: TRBV4-2
clone_size: -

cdr3_aa: CAWSRGDEAFF
cdr3_nt: TGTGCCTGGAGTAGGGGCGATGAAGCTTTCTTT
d_call: -
j_call: TRBJ1-1
v_call: TRBV30
clone_size: -

cdr3_aa: CSASQGTSTDTQYF
cdr3_nt: TGCAGTGCTAGCCAGGGTACTAGCACAGATACGCAGTATTTT
d_call: -
j_call: TRBJ2-3
v_call: TRBV20-1
clone_size: many

cdr3_aa: CASSDVSNQPQHF
cdr3_nt: TGTGCCAGCAGTGACGTTAGCAATCAGCCCCAGCATTTT
d_call: -
j_call: TRBJ1-5
v_call: TRBV19
clone_size: many

cdr3_aa: CSAQRDRGNEKLFF
cdr3_nt: TGCAGCGCCCAACGGGACAGGGGGAATGAAAAACTGTTTTTT
d_call: TRBD1
j_call: TRBJ1-4
v_call: TRBV29-1
clone_size: many

cdr3_aa: CASSPRTSGSFVYEQYF
cdr3_nt: TGTGCCAGCAGTCCCCGGACTAGCGGGAGTTTCGTCTACGAGCAGTACTTC
d_call: TRBD2
j_call: TRBJ2-7
v_call: TRBV28
clone_size: few

cdr3_aa: CSARPREGRYEQYF
cdr3_nt: TGCAGTGCTAGGCCCCGGGAGGGCCGGTACGAGCAGTACTTC
d_call: TRBD2
j_call: TRBJ2-7
v_call: TRBV20-1
clone_size: many

cdr3_aa: CASSLANPGLLQFF
cdr3_nt: TGTGCCAGCAGCTTAGCGAACCCAGGGCTGTTGCAGTTCTTC
d_call: -
j_call: TRBJ2-1
v_call: TRBV7-9
clone_size: many

cdr3_aa: CASSIQGVGEQFF
cdr3_nt: TGTGCCAGTAGTATCCAAGGGGTAGGTGAGCAGTTCTTC
d_call: -
j_call: TRBJ2-1
v_call: TRBV19
clone_size: many

cdr3_aa: CASRQEQSGTGELFF
cdr3_nt: TGTGCCAGCAGACAGGAACAGAGCGGCACCGGGGAGCTGTTTTTT
d_call: -
j_call: TRBJ2-2
v_call: TRBV27
clone_size: many

cdr3_aa: CASSPVVGDEQFF
cdr3_nt: TGTGCCAGCAGTCCGGTGGTGGGGGATGAGCAGTTCTTC
d_call: -
j_call: TRBJ2-1
v_call: TRBV13
clone_size: many

cdr3_aa: CASSVLAGASYNEQFF
cdr3_nt: TGTGCCAGCAGCGTACTAGCGGGGGCCTCCTACAATGAGCAGTTCTTC
d_call: TRBD2
j_call: TRBJ2-1
v_call: TRBV9
clone_size: few

cdr3_aa: CASSSRTATYEQYF
cdr3_nt: TGTGCCAGCAGCTCCCGGACCGCTACCTACGAGCAGTACTTC
d_call: -
j_call: TRBJ2-7
v_call: TRBV7-2
clone_size: many

cdr3_aa: CASSLQGRRDNEQFF
cdr3_nt: TGCGCCAGCAGCTTACAGGGGCGGCGCGACAATGAGCAGTTCTTC
d_call: TRBD1
j_call: TRBJ2-1
v_call: TRBV5-1
clone_size: few

cdr3_aa: CATNRRQVNTEAFF
cdr3_nt: TGTGCCACCAACCGACGACAGGTGAACACTGAAGCTTTCTTT
d_call: -
j_call: TRBJ1-1
v_call: TRBV7-9
clone_size: many

cdr3_aa: CASNLEAGGNYGYTF
cdr3_nt: TGTGCCAGCAATTTGGAGGCGGGGGGAAACTATGGCTACACCTTC
d_call: -
j_call: TRBJ1-2
v_call: TRBV5-4
clone_size: many

cdr3_aa: CSVGTSYEQYF
cdr3_nt: TGCAGCGTAGGGACCTCCTACGAGCAGTACTTC
d_call: -
j_call: TRBJ2-7
v_call: TRBV29-1
clone_size: -

cdr3_aa: CASRTSGTDTQYF
cdr3_nt: TGCGCCAGCAGAACTAGCGGGACAGATACGCAGTATTTT
d_call: TRBD2
j_call: TRBJ2-3
v_call: TRBV5-1
clone_size: -

cdr3_aa: CASSLRTGYSYEQYF
cdr3_nt: TGTGCCAGCAGCCTACGGACAGGGTACTCCTACGAGCAGTACTTC
d_call: TRBD1
j_call: TRBJ2-7
v_call: TRBV11-2
clone_size: few

cdr3_aa: CSARDPLGAGGPDTQYF
cdr3_nt: TGCAGTGCTAGAGATCCCCTTGGAGCGGGAGGGCCGGATACGCAGTATTTT
d_call: TRBD2
j_call: TRBJ2-3
v_call: TRBV20-1
clone_size: many

cdr3_aa: CASSLSRKGSEQFF
cdr3_nt: TGTGCCAGCAGTTTATCCCGTAAGGGATCTGAGCAGTTCTTC
d_call: -
j_call: TRBJ2-1
v_call: TRBV28
clone_size: -

cdr3_aa: CASSPIKGSDTEAFF
cdr3_nt: TGTGCCAGCTCACCAATTAAGGGGTCGGACACTGAAGCTTTCTTT
d_call: -
j_call: TRBJ1-1
v_call: TRBV18
clone_size: many

cdr3_aa: CASRYGIMNTEAFF
cdr3_nt: TGTGCCAGCAGGTACGGGATTATGAACACTGAAGCTTTCTTT
d_call: -
j_call: TRBJ1-1
v_call: TRBV11-2
clone_size: many

cdr3_aa: CASSDHAGVTYNEQFF
cdr3_nt: TGTGCCAGCAGCGACCATGCGGGGGTGACCTACAATGAGCAGTTCTTC
d_call: TRBD2
j_call: TRBJ2-1
v_call: TRBV28
clone_size: many

cdr3_aa: CSAVNRGGNEQFF
cdr3_nt: TGCAGCGCCGTGAACAGGGGAGGCAATGAGCAGTTCTTC
d_call: -
j_call: TRBJ2-1
v_call: TRBV29-1
clone_size: few

cdr3_aa: CASSLQGGIYEQYF
cdr3_nt: TGCGCCAGCAGCTTGCAGGGGGGGATCTACGAGCAGTACTTC
d_call: -
j_call: TRBJ2-7
v_call: TRBV5-1
clone_size: few

cdr3_aa: CASSLGGGALTYNEQFF
cdr3_nt: TGTGCCAGCAGCTTGGGAGGGGGGGCCTTAACCTACAATGAGCAGTTCTTC
d_call: -
j_call: TRBJ2-1
v_call: TRBV5-4
clone_size: few

cdr3_aa: CALWGVSSGSYNSPLHF
cdr3_nt: TGTGCCCTGTGGGGGGTCAGCTCGGGATCCTATAATTCACCCCTCCACTTT
d_call: -
j_call: TRBJ1-6
v_call: TRBV30
clone_size: many

cdr3_aa: CASSTHRDRDLNYGYTF
cdr3_nt: TGTGCCAGCAGTACTCACCGGGACAGAGATCTTAACTATGGCTACACCTTC
d_call: TRBD1
j_call: TRBJ1-2
v_call: TRBV12-3/TRBV12-4
clone_size: many

cdr3_aa: CASSFVPGNRDQPQHF
cdr3_nt: TGTGCCAGCAGTTTTGTACCAGGAAACAGGGATCAGCCCCAGCATTTT
d_call: -
j_call: TRBJ1-5
v_call: TRBV12-3/TRBV12-4
clone_size: many

cdr3_aa: CASSLGGQVSYEQYF
cdr3_nt: TGTGCCAGCAGCTTGGGGGGACAGGTTTCCTACGAGCAGTACTTC
d_call: TRBD1
j_call: TRBJ2-7
v_call: TRBV5-6
clone_size: -

cdr3_aa: CASSEYRAGVNTEAFF
cdr3_nt: TGTGCCAGCAGTGAATACCGCGCGGGGGTGAACACTGAAGCTTTCTTT
d_call: -
j_call: TRBJ1-1
v_call: TRBV25-1
clone_size: -

cdr3_aa: CASRPTGSTDTQYF
cdr3_nt: TGTGCCAGCAGGCCAACAGGGAGCACAGATACGCAGTATTTT
d_call: -
j_call: TRBJ2-3
v_call: TRBV5-4
clone_size: -

cdr3_aa: CASSQAEETRPYEQYF
cdr3_nt: TGTGCCAGCAGCCAAGCAGAGGAGACAAGACCCTACGAGCAGTACTTC
d_call: -
j_call: TRBJ2-7
v_call: TRBV4-2
clone_size: -

cdr3_aa: CASSTVRGSEAFF
cdr3_nt: TGTGCCAGCAGTACCGTCCGGGGGTCTGAAGCTTTCTTT
d_call: -
j_call: TRBJ1-1
v_call: TRBV6-2/TRBV6-3
clone_size: few

cdr3_aa: CASSLVGTELYNEQFF
cdr3_nt: TGTGCCAGCAGCTTAGTGGGGACGGAACTCTACAATGAGCAGTTCTTC
d_call: -
j_call: TRBJ2-1
v_call: TRBV7-2
clone_size: once

cdr3_aa: CASRLQGTDTQYF
cdr3_nt: TGTGCCAGCAGATTACAGGGCACAGATACGCAGTATTTT
d_call: -
j_call: TRBJ2-3
v_call: TRBV7-8
clone_size: many

cdr3_aa: CASSPDGNNSPLHF
cdr3_nt: TGTGCCAGCAGTCCCGACGGCAATAATTCACCCCTCCACTTT
d_call: -
j_call: TRBJ1-6
v_call: TRBV28
clone_size: -

cdr3_aa: CSARYPGGAGEKLFF
cdr3_nt: TGCAGTGCTAGATACCCAGGAGGGGCCGGTGAAAAACTGTTTTTT
d_call: -
j_call: TRBJ1-4
v_call: TRBV20-1
clone_size: many

cdr3_aa: CASSPDPRSEAFF
cdr3_nt: TGTGCCAGCAGTCCCGACCCACGTAGTGAAGCTTTCTTT
d_call: -
j_call: TRBJ1-1
v_call: TRBV2
clone_size: many

cdr3_aa: CASSLVLRTGKETQYF
cdr3_nt: TGCGCCAGCAGCTTGGTGTTACGGACGGGAAAAGAGACCCAGTACTTC
d_call: -
j_call: TRBJ2-5
v_call: TRBV5-1
clone_size: many

cdr3_aa: CASTLMGGTSYEQFF
cdr3_nt: TGTGCCAGCACCCTTATGGGCGGAACATCGTATGAGCAGTTCTTC
d_call: -
j_call: TRBJ2-1
v_call: TRBV7-2
clone_size: -

cdr3_aa: CAISEQGYEQYF
cdr3_nt: TGTGCCATCAGTGAGCAGGGCTACGAGCAGTACTTC
d_call: -
j_call: TRBJ2-7
v_call: TRBV10-3
clone_size: -

cdr3_aa: CASSSAGGVRHSYNEQFF
cdr3_nt: TGTGCCAGCAGCTCTGCCGGAGGTGTCAGACATTCCTACAATGAGCAGTTCTTC
d_call: -
j_call: TRBJ2-1
v_call: TRBV7-3
clone_size: many

cdr3_aa: CASSQVFGKLAGTGELFF
cdr3_nt: TGCGCCAGCAGCCAAGTTTTCGGGAAACTAGCGGGCACCGGGGAGCTGTTTTTT
d_call: TRBD2
j_call: TRBJ2-2
v_call: TRBV4-1
clone_size: few

cdr3_aa: CASSPEDYEQYF
cdr3_nt: TGTGCCAGCAGTCCCGAGGACTACGAGCAGTACTTC
d_call: -
j_call: TRBJ2-7
v_call: TRBV28
clone_size: few

cdr3_aa: CASSLMGQAAFF
cdr3_nt: TGTGCCAGCAGCTTAATGGGTCAGGCGGCTTTCTTT
d_call: -
j_call: TRBJ1-1
v_call: TRBV7-3
clone_size: many

cdr3_aa: CASSSTQGAPGGYTF
cdr3_nt: TGTGCCAGCAGTTCCACACAGGGGGCTCCGGGCGGCTACACCTTC
d_call: TRBD1
j_call: TRBJ1-2
v_call: TRBV12-3/TRBV12-4
clone_size: -

cdr3_aa: CASSPLGGPTDTQYF
cdr3_nt: TGTGCCAGCTCACCACTAGGCGGACCCACAGATACGCAGTATTTT
d_call: -
j_call: TRBJ2-3
v_call: TRBV18
clone_size: -